A few counts support the clone carrying this TCR beta chain. Antigen unknown. The TCRbeta library was prepared with unique molecular identifiers. TCRdb fed the PCR reads into MiXCR, producing one record per CDR3 protein. The data contain almost 250,000 distinct CDR3 sequences, more than 20% of them singletons. These data come from a study of T-cell reconstitution after alpha-beta-depleted transplantation in children. The CDR3 covers 15 residues. The V gene end was trimmed by 6 bases and the J gene end by 4 bases; junction bases not matched to a gene: 11. CDR1 is PRHDT, CDR2 FYEKMQ, per germline (reference sequence). General observations from the study: Surviving recipient T cells and thymic progenitors accounted for the high day-60 TCRbeta diversity observed in some patients. One year post-transplant, T-cell counts and diversity were largely derived from T cells produced anew. Several hundred rapidly expanded clones from non-depleted graft cells reportedly supplied alpha-beta T cells about two months post-transplant.

The specimen was PBMCs, collected before TCRalphabeta/CD19-depleted stem cell transplant. The source of this sequence is a girl aged 2 to 10 with Fanconi anemia, due to receive a stem cell transplant. The rearrangement links TRBV13 to TRBJ2-5; 7 positions match TRBD1. The CDR3 sequence: CASSSPTGTRETQYF. The CDR3 DNA reads TGTGCCAGCAGTTCTCCGACAGGGACAAGAGAGACCCAGTACTTC.